One sample yielded the 26 T cell receptor beta chains listed below, sequenced in a study of shared clonotypes between healthy human individuals. Using immunoSEQ multiplex PCR, the repertoire was profiled, and TCRdb retains in-frame clones only, with some absent. There are more than 2 million clones in the sample; about 94% occur only once, and 1.1% lies in the top ten. Cells designated naive CD8 were CD45RO-negative and were positively selected for CCR7, with terminally differentiated effector memory CD45RA+ cells excluded. The sequenced sample consisted of naive CD8+ T cells sorted from blood. These TCRs come from a man aged 18-30 years in good health.

The gene calls are TRBV15 and TRBJ1-2; D is undetermined. V dropped 8 bases and J dropped 6 bases, with 16 bases sitting between them. This CDR3 comprises 13 residues. The germline V gene has CDR1 LNHNV and CDR2 YYDKDF (reference sequence). The CDR3 DNA is TGTGCCACCGCCTCAATGGATTTTGATGGCTACACCTTC. Its protein product is CATASMDFDGYTF.

The chain couples TRBV10-3 to TRBJ2-1; 7 bases line up with TRBD1. CDR1 and CDR2 (germline): ENHRY, SYGVKD. After removal of 8 bases from V and 7 bases from J, the junction contained 5 bases not matched to a gene. CDR3 size: 12 residues. This CDR3 is CAIETGNNEQFF. The CDR3 bases are TGTGCCATCGAGACAGGGAATAATGAGCAGTTCTTC.

J is TRBJ1-2 and V is TRBV11-2; 10 bases line up with TRBD1. This CDR3 spans 16 amino acids. The germline gives CDR1 SGHAT, CDR2 FQNNGV. Germline trimming cut 1 base from V and 5 bases from J; bases unmatched to any gene: 7. The chain's CDR3 is CASSLGPGTGAYGYTF. Written as DNA, the CDR3 is TGTGCCAGCAGCTTAGGGCCCGGGACAGGGGCTTATGGCTACACCTTC.

This clone was seen just once. The chain links TRBV21-1 to TRBJ2-5; the table's D gene call, TRBD1, was not cross checked with the DNA. TRBV21-1 corresponds to a pseudogene. This CDR3 is 12 amino acids long. CDR3 sequence: CASSNQQETQYF. The CDR3 nucleotides are TGTGCCAGCAGCAACCAGCAAGAGACCCAGTACTTC.

The rearrangement joins TRBV5-6 to TRBJ2-5, with D maybe TRBD2 (6 bases). Trimming pared 0 bases from V and 3 bases from J, leaving 12 bases between. Germline assignment: CDR1 SGHDT and CDR2 YYEEEE. This CDR3 comprises 15 residues. CDR3 in DNA: TGTGCCAGCAGCTTGGAACTAGCAAGGGAAGAGACCCAGTACTTC. Its translation is CASSLELAREETQYF.

The chain uses TRBV4-3 and TRBJ1-6; 7 bases agree with TRBD1. The junction had 7 bases not matched to a gene; V was cut back by 1 base and J by 10 bases. Germline loops: CDR1 LGHNA, CDR2 YSLEER. This CDR3 comprises 15 residues. The CDR3 bases are TGCGCCAGCAGCCAAGTCTGGGACAGTTCCTCACCCCTCCACTTT. Translated, it gives CASSQVWDSSSPLHF.

The chain links TRBV27 to TRBJ2-1; 9 nucleotides agree with TRBD2. Germline V gene data show CDR1 as MNHEY and CDR2 as SMNVEV (reference sequence). Trimming cost V 5 bases and J 7 bases; bases outside gene matches: 12. The CDR3 runs 16 residues. CDR3 residues: CASSPSLAGRFNEQFF. CDR3 nucleotides: TGTGCCAGCAGTCCCTCGCTAGCGGGACGATTTAATGAGCAGTTCTTC.

The chain joins TRBV27 to TRBJ2-5; 11 bases fit TRBD2. After removal of 5 bases from V and 0 bases from J, the junction contained 14 bases not matched to a gene. The CDR3 has 19 residues. The V gene's germline CDR1 is MNHEY and CDR2 SMNVEV (reference sequence). The CDR3 sequence is CASSPRGLAGGTYQETQYF. CDR3 sequence (DNA): TGTGCCAGCAGTCCCCGCGGGCTAGCGGGGGGAACGTACCAAGAGACCCAGTACTTC.

This chain links TRBV5-6 with TRBJ2-7, with D tentatively TRBD1 (5 bases). Germline CDR1 and CDR2: SGHDT and YYEEEE. The V gene lost 1 base and the J gene lost 3 bases, with 11 bases spanning the gap. This CDR3 has 14 amino acids. This CDR3 is CASSLKGLDYEQYF. The DNA for the CDR3 is TGTGCCAGCAGCTTGAAGGGGTTGGACTACGAGCAGTACTTC.

This chain joins TRBV5-4 and TRBJ2-2, with 15 bases matching TRBD2. The CDR3 extends over 17 amino acids. Looked up from germline, CDR1 is SGHNT and CDR2 is YYREEE (reference sequence). Trimming took 3 bases from V and 5 from J; bases not matched to a gene: 5. CDR3 in amino acids: CASSSGLAGGYTGELFF. Here the CDR3 DNA reads TGTGCCAGCAGCTCCGGACTAGCGGGAGGGTATACCGGGGAGCTGTTTTTT.

Comment on this clone: Other DNA variants within this sample encode the same CDR3. The V and J genes are TRBV2 and TRBJ1-1; TRBD1 aligns across 9 bases. Per germline, CDR1 SNHLY and CDR2 FYNNEI. This CDR3 spans 13 amino acids. V gave up 8 bases and J gave up 1 base; unmatched junction bases: 2. CDR3 loop: CASGTGRNTEAFF. The CDR3 DNA is TGTGCCAGCGGGACAGGGAGGAACACTGAAGCTTTCTTT.

This chain connects TRBV7-3 to TRBJ2-1; TRBD2 matches 12 bases. The junction had 17 bases not matched to a gene; V was cut back by 4 bases and J by 4 bases. There are 20 residues in the CDR3. Looked up from germline, CDR1 is SGHTA and CDR2 is FQGTGA. This chain's CDR3 is CASSSGSTLWTSGVYNEQFF. In DNA form, the CDR3 reads TGTGCCAGCAGCTCTGGCTCGACGCTCTGGACTAGCGGGGTTTACAATGAGCAGTTCTTC.

The genes are TRBV19 and TRBJ1-5; D is uncertain. This CDR3 spans 15 amino acids. V gave up 0 bases and J gave up 4 bases, with 10 bases separating them. Germline values: CDR1 LNHDA, CDR2 SQIVND (reference sequence). CDR3 sequence (DNA): TGTGCCAGTAGTATAGATCCAGGAACAAATCAGCCCCAGCATTTT. This codes for CASSIDPGTNQPQHF. Filled out from reference TRBV19 and TRBJ1-5, the complete variable domain reads DGGITQSPKYLFRKEGQNVTLSCEQNLNHDAMYWYRQDPGQGLRLIYYSQIVNDFQKGDIAEGYSVSREKKESFPLTVTSAQKNPTAFYLCASSIDPGTNQPQHFGDGTRLSIL.

The chain recombines TRBV5-6 with TRBJ2-6; weak D call: TRBD1 (6 bases). V was shortened by 1 base and J by 1 base, with 6 bases between the two germline ends. CDR3 length equals 15 residues. Looked up from germline, CDR1 is SGHDT and CDR2 is YYEEEE. The CDR3, as DNA: TGTGCCAGCAGCTTGACAGGGTCTGGGGCCAACGTCCTGACTTTC. It yields the protein CASSLTGSGANVLTF.

V usage is TRBV6-5 and J usage is TRBJ1-1, with D maybe TRBD1 (5 bases). Germline V gene sequence: CDR1 MNHEY, CDR2 SVGAGI. The CDR3 is made up of 15 amino acids. V was shortened by 2 bases and J by 5 bases, with 15 bases between the two germline ends. The CDR3 sequence: CASSYPRQGETEAFF. CDR3 bases: TGTGCCAGCAGTTACCCTAGGCAGGGTGAAACTGAAGCTTTCTTT.

V and J are TRBV2 and TRBJ2-2; 8 bases fit TRBD2. This CDR3 is built from 16 residues. Unmatched junction bases numbered 15, after V lost 7 bases and J lost 8 bases. From germline, CDR1 is SNHLY and CDR2 FYNNEI. CDR3 in amino acids: CASNPTPGGPIGELFF. For the CDR3, the DNA is TGTGCCAGCAACCCCACACCGGGAGGGCCGATTGGGGAGCTGTTTTTT.

CDR3 region: CASRDGRGNGYTF. In nucleotides, the CDR3 is TGTGCCAGCAGAGACGGCCGCGGTAATGGCTACACCTTC. The chain employs TRBV6-1 and TRBJ1-2; no clear D gene. The CDR3 contains 13 residues. Trimming shortened V by 6 bases and J by 6 bases, and 14 bases separated the two germline ends. Germline CDR1 and CDR2: MNHNS and SASEGT.

The chain has TRBV12-5 and TRBJ1-2; the D gene is possibly TRBD1 (5 bases). Germline loops: CDR1 LGHNT, CDR2 FRNRAP. V was pared by 1 base and J by 8 bases, with 20 bases between. CDR3 size: 16 residues. CDR3 region: CASGLANREGRDGYTF. The CDR3 DNA sequence: TGTGCTAGTGGTTTGGCCAACCGAGAGGGGCGCGACGGCTACACCTTC.

This clone was observed once. V gene TRBV13 combines with J gene TRBJ2-3, with 12 bases fitting TRBD2. The V and J ends lost 5 bases and 4 bases, in that order; junction bases with no gene match: 7. The CDR3 consists of 16 residues. CDR1 PRHDT and CDR2 FYEKMQ come from the germline V gene (reference sequence). CDR3 nucleotide sequence: TGTGCCAGCAGCCCACCGACTAGCGGGGGAGCAGATACGCAGTATTTT. Protein sequence: CASSPPTSGGADTQYF.

The chain employs TRBV6-5 and TRBJ2-2; D uncertain. This CDR3 has 12 residues. CDR1 and CDR2 from the germline V gene are MNHEY and SVGAGI. V lost 5 bases and J 8 bases, leaving 9 bases between the germline ends. DNA for the CDR3: TGTGCCAGCAGTCCGACAAGGGGGGAGCTGTTTTTT. Translation: CASSPTRGELFF.

The chain employs TRBV9 and TRBJ2-1; no firm D call. The germline V and J ends were trimmed by 3 bases and 2 bases, with 9 bases remaining between them. From germline, CDR1 is SGDLS and CDR2 YYNGEE. The CDR3 is 14 residues long. CDR3 nucleotide sequence: TGTGCCAGCAGCGCGACCATCCCCTACAATGAGCAGTTCTTC. Residues: CASSATIPYNEQFF.

The V and J genes are TRBV13 and TRBJ2-4; D might be TRBD1 or TRBD2, each matching 5 bases. Trimming removed 3 bases from V and 9 bases from J, with 18 bases in between. Germline CDR1 is PRHDT and CDR2 is FYEKMQ (reference sequence). This CDR3 spans 15 amino acids. The CDR3 reads CASSLRGARGSIQYF. The CDR3 nucleotides are TGTGCCAGCAGCTTGAGGGGCGCCCGGGGTAGCATTCAGTACTTC.

The rearrangement joins TRBV19 to TRBJ1-1, with 7 positions matching TRBD1. The V and J ends lost 5 bases and 6 bases, in that order; junction bases with no gene match: 6. The CDR3 extends over 13 amino acids. Germline lookup yields CDR1 LNHDA and CDR2 SQIVND (reference sequence). CDR3 loop: CASSLGGFAEAFF. In nucleotides, the CDR3 is TGTGCCAGTAGTCTAGGGGGCTTTGCTGAAGCTTTCTTT.

V is TRBV27 and J is TRBJ1-1; unclear D gene. Germline V lookup: CDR1 MNHEY, CDR2 SMNVEV (reference sequence). CDR3 length equals 15 residues. The ends were cut back, 2 bases at V and 0 bases at J, with 10 bases in the middle. DNA of the CDR3: TGTGCCAGCAGTTTACGCGGCAACCTGAACACTGAAGCTTTCTTT. It encodes CASSLRGNLNTEAFF.

The CDR3 coding sequence is TGTGCCAGCAGTTTTCCGGCGGCGTGGTATGGCTACACCTTC. The encoded protein is CASSFPAAWYGYTF. V is TRBV27 and J is TRBJ1-2; unclear D gene. Germline CDR1 MNHEY, CDR2 SMNVEV (reference sequence). The CDR3 has 14 residues. Trimming stripped 3 bases from V and 5 bases from J, with 13 bases between.

The gene calls are TRBV13 and TRBJ2-5; D unclear. The CDR3 is 13 residues long. V lost 5 bases to trimming and J lost 4 bases, with 11 bases between them. Germline CDR1 reads PRHDT; CDR2 reads FYEKMQ (reference sequence). CDR3 protein: CASSLDTSETQYF. DNA for the CDR3: TGTGCCAGCAGCCTTGACACCTCAGAGACCCAGTACTTC.